The clone carrying this T cell receptor (beta chain) was picked up a small number of times. Its antigen is not identified. The sample comes from a study of T-cell memory formation after mild COVID-19. Findings and caveats of the study: Mostly located in CM and EM were contracting CD4+ clones, with contracting CD8+ clones located in EMRA.

The CDR3 spans 15 residues. Losses at the gene ends were 6 bases for V and 7 bases for J; bases not matched to a gene: 14. 5'RACE, which relied on constant-segment primers, yielded TCR alpha and TCR beta cDNA libraries carrying sample barcodes and UMIs. TCRdb re-called the 5' RACE reads through MiXCR, storing one row per CDR3 protein. In the table there are a few hundred thousand distinct CDR3 sequences, roughly a fifth of which are singletons. The J gene is TRBJ2-7, the V gene TRBV12-3 or TRBV12-4; TRBD1 matches 8 bases. The specimen sequenced was PBMCs or a T cell subset sorted from them (not recorded which). The source of this sequence is a man aged 18-30 years who had mild COVID-19 (a few samples of this study predate the infection). Cell type and time point are not known. The CDR3 here is CASSPDRGLSGEQYF. The CDR3 DNA sequence: TGTGCCAGCAGCCCCGACAGGGGCCTATCGGGGGAGCAGTACTTC.